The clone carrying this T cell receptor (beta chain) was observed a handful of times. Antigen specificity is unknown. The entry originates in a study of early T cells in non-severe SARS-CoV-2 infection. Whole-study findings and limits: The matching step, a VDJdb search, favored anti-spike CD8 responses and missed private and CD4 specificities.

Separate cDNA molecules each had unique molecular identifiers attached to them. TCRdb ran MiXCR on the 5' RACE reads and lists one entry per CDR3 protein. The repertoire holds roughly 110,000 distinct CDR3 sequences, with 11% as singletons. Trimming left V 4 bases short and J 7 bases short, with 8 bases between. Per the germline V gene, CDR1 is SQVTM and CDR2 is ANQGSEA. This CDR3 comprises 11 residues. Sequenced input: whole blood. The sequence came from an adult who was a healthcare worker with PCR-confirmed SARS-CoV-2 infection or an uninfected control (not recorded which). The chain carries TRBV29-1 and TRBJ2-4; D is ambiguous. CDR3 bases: TGCAGCGTTGGGTCCGGGAACATTCAGTACTTC. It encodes CSVGSGNIQYF.